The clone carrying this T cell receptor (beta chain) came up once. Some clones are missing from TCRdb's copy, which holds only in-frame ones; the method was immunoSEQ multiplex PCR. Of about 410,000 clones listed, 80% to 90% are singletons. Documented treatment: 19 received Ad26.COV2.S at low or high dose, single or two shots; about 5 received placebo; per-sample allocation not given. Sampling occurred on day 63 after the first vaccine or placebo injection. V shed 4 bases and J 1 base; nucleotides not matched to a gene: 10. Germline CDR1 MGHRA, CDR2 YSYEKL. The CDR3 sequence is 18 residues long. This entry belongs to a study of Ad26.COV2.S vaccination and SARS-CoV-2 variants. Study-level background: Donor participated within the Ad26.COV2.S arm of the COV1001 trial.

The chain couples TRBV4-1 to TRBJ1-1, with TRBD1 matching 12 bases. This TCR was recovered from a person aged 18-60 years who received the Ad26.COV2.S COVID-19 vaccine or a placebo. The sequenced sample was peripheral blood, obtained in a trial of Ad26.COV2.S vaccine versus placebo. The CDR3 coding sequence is TGCGCCAGCAGCCTTCCCCGGGACAGGGGGCTAACGAACACTGAAGCTTTCTTT. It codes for CASSLPRDRGLTNTEAFF.